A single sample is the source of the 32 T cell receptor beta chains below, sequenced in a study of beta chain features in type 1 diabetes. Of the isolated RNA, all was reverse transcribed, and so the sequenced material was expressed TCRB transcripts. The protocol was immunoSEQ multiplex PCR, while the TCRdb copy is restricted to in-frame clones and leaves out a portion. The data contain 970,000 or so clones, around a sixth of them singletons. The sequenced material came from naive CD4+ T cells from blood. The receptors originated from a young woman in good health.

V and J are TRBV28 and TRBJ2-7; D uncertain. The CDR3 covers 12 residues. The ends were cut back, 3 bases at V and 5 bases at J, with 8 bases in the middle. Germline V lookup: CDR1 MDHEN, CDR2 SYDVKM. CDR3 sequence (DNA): TGTGCCAGCAGTTTGAGGTCCCACGAGCAGTACTTC. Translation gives CASSLRSHEQYF.

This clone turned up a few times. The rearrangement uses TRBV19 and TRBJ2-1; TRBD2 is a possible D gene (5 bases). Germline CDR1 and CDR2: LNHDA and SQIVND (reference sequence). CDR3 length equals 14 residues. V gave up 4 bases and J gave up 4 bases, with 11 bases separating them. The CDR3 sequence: CASSTTGSYNEQFF. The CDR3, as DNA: TGTGCCAGTAGTACTACTGGGAGTTACAATGAGCAGTTCTTC.

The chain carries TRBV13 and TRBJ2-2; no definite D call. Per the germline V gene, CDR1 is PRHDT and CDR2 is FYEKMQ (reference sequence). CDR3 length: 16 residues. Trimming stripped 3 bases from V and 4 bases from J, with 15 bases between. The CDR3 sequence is CASSLAVGPSTGELFF. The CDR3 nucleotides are TGTGCCAGCAGCTTGGCCGTAGGGCCGAGCACCGGGGAGCTGTTTTTT.

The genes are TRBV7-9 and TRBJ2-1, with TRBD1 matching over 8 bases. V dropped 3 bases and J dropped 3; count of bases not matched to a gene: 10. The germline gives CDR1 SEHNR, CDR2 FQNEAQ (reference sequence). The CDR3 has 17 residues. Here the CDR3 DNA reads TGTGCCAGCAGCTTTCTTTTGGGACAGGCTCTCTACAATGAGCAGTTCTTC. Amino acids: CASSFLLGQALYNEQFF.

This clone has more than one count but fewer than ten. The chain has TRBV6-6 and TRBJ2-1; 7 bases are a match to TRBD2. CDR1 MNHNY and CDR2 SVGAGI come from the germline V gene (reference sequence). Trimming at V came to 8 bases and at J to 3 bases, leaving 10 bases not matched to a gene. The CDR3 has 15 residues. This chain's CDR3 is CASRVRGVGYNEQFF. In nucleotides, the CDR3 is TGTGCCAGCCGGGTTCGGGGGGTTGGCTACAATGAGCAGTTCTTC.

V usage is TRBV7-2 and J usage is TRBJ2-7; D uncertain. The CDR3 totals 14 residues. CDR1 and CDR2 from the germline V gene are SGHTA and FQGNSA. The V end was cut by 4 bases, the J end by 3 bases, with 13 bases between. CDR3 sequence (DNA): TGTGCCAGCAGCTCGCAAGACATATTCTACGAGCAGTACTTC. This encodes CASSSQDIFYEQYF.

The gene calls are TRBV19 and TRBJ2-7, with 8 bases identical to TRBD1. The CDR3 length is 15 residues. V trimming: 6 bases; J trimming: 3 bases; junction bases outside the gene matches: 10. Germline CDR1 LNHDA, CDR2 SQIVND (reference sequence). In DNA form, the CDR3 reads TGTGCCAGTAGGAAAATGACAGGGGACGTCTACGAGCAGTACTTC. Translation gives CASRKMTGDVYEQYF.

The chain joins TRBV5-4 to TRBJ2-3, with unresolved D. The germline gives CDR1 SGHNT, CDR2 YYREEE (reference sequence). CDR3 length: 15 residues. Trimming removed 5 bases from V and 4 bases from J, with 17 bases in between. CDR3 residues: CASSASFDAADTQYF. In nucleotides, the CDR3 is TGTGCCAGCAGTGCCAGTTTCGACGCGGCAGATACGCAGTATTTT.

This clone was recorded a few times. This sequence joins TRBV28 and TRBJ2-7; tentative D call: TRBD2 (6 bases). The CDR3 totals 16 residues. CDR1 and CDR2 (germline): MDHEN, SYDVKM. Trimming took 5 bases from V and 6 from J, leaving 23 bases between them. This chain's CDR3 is CASSPPGWEAFLEQYF. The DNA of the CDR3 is TGTGCCAGCAGTCCCCCGGGTTGGGAGGCCTTCCTCGAGCAGTACTTC.

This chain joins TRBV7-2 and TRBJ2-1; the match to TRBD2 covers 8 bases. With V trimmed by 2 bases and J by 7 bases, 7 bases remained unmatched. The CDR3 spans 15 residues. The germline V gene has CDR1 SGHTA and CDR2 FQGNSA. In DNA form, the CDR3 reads TGTGCCAGCAGCTTATGGGTTAGCGGGGAGAATGAGCAGTTCTTC. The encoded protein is CASSLWVSGENEQFF.

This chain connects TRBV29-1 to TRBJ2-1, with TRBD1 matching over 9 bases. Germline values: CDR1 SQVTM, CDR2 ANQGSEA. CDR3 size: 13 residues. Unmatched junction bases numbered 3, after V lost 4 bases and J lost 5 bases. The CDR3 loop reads CSVAGTGNNEQFF. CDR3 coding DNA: TGCAGCGTTGCCGGGACAGGGAACAATGAGCAGTTCTTC.

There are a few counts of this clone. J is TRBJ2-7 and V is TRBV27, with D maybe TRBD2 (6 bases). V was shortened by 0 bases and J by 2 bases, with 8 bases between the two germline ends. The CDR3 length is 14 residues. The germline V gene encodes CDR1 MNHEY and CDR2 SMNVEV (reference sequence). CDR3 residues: CASSLSLAPYEQYF. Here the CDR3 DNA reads TGTGCCAGCAGTTTATCACTAGCTCCCTACGAGCAGTACTTC.

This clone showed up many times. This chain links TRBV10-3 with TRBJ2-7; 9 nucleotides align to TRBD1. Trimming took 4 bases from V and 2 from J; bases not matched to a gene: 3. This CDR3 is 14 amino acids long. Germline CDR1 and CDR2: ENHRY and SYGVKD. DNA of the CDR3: TGTGCCATCAGTGGGGACAGGGTTCCCTACGAGCAGTACTTC. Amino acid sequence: CAISGDRVPYEQYF.

In DNA form, the CDR3 reads TGCGCCAGCAGCTTGTCTGGGGGCTCTGGAAACACCATATATTTT. As protein: CASSLSGGSGNTIYF. The rearrangement joins TRBV5-1 to TRBJ1-3; maybe TRBD1 (5 bases). CDR3 length equals 15 residues. V was shortened by 1 base and J by 0 bases, with 8 bases between the two germline ends. Germline V gene lookup returns CDR1 SGHRS and CDR2 YFSETQ.

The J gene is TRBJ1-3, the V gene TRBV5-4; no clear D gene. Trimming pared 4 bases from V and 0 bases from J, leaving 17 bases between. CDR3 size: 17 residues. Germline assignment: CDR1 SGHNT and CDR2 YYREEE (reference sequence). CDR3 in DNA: TGTGCCAGCAGCCACGACTCTCGGGGATTCTCTGGAAACACCATATATTTT. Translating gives CASSHDSRGFSGNTIYF.

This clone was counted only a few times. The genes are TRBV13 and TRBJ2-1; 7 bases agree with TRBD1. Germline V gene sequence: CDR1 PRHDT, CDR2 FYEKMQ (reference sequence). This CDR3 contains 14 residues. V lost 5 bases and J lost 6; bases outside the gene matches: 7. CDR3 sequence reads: CASSPGQASNEQFF. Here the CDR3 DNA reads TGTGCCAGCAGCCCCGGACAGGCCTCCAATGAGCAGTTCTTC.

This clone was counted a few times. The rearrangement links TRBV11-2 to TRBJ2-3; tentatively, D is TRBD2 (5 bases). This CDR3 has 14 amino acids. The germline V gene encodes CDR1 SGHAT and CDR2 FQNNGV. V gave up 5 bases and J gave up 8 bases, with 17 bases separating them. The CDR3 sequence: CASSPTRSSGTQYF. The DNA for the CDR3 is TGTGCCAGCAGCCCCACCCGGAGCAGCGGTACGCAGTATTTT.

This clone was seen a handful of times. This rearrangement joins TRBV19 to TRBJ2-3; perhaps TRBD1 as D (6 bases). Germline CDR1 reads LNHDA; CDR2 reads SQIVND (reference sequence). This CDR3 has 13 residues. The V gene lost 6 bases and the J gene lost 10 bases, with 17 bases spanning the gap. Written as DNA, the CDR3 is TGTGCCAGTAGCCTCCAGCAGGGGCCACCGCAGTATTTT. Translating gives CASSLQQGPPQYF.

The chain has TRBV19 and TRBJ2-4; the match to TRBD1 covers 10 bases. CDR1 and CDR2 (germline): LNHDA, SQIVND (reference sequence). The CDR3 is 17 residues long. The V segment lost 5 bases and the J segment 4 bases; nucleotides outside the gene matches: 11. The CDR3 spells CASSRGQGESGKNIQYF. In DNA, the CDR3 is TGTGCCAGTAGTCGCGGACAGGGGGAATCGGGTAAAAACATTCAGTACTTC.

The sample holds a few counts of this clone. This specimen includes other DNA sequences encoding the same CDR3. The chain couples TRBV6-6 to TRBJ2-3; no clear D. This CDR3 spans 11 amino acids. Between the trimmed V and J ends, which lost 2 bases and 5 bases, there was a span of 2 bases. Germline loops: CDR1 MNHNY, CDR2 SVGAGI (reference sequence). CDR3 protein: CASSYGDTQYF. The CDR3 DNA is TGTGCCAGCAGTTACGGAGATACGCAGTATTTT.

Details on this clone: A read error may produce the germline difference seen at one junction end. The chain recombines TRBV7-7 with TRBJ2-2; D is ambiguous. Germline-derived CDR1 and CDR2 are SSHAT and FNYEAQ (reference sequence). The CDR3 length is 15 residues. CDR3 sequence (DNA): TGTGCTAGCAGCCAAGGAGACCGTCACACCGGGGAGCTGTTTTTT. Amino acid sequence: CASSQGDRHTGELFF.

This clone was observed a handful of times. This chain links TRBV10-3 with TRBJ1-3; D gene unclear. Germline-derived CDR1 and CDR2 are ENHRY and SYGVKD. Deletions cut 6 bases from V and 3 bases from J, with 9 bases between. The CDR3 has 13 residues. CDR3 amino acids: CAIRGSLGNTIYF. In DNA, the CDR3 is TGTGCCATCAGGGGATCGCTTGGAAACACCATATATTTT.

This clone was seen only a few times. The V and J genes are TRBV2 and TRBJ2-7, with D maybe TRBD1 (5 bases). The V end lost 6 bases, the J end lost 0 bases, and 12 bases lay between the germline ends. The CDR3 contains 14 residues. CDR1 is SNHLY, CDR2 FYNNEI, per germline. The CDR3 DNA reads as TGTGCCAGCAGGGGTGGGGCATACTCCTACGAGCAGTACTTC. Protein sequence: CASRGGAYSYEQYF.

The CDR3, as DNA: TGTGCCAGCAGCCAAGGAGGTGGGAGGGGGACGTACGAGCAGTACTTC. Its translation: CASSQGGGRGTYEQYF. The rearrangement uses TRBV4-2 and TRBJ2-7; a possible D gene is TRBD2 (7 bases). CDR1 and CDR2 (germline): LGHNA, YNFKEQ. CDR3 length: 16 amino acids. The V and J ends lost 1 base and 4 bases respectively, with 17 bases between them.

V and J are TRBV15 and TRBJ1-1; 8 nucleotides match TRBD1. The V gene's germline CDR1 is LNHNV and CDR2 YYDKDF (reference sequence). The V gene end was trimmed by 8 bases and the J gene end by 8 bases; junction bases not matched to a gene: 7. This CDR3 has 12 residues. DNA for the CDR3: TGTGCCACCGAGGGGACAGGCAAAGAAGCTTTCTTT. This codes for CATEGTGKEAFF.

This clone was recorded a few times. The CDR3 loop reads CASSQGTGSYEQYF. The DNA of the CDR3 is TGTGCCAGCTCACAAGGGACAGGCAGCTACGAGCAGTACTTC. The chain carries TRBV18 and TRBJ2-7, with TRBD1 matching over 8 bases. Germline V gives CDR1 KGHSH, CDR2 LQKENI. CDR3 length equals 14 residues. The V and J ends lost 4 bases and 3 bases, in that order; junction bases with no gene match: 5. Supplemented by reference TRBV18 and TRBJ2-7, the full variable domain reads NAGVMQNPRHLVRRRGQEARLRCSPMKGHSHVYWYRQLPEEGLKFMVYLQKENIIDESGMPKERFSAEFPKEGPSILRIQQVVRGDSAAYFCASSQGTGSYEQYFGPGTRLTVT.

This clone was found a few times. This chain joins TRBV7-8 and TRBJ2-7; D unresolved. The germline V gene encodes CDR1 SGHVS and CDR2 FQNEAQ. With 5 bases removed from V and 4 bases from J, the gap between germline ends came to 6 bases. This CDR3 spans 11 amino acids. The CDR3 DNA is TGTGCCAGCAGCGGGAATTACGAGCAGTACTTC. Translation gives CASSGNYEQYF.

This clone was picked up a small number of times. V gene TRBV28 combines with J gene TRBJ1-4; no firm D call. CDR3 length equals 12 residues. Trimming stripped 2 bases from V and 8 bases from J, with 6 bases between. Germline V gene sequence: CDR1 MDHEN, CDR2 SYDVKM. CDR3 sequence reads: CASSLKSEKLFF. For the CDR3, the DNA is TGTGCCAGCAGTTTAAAGTCCGAAAAACTGTTTTTT.

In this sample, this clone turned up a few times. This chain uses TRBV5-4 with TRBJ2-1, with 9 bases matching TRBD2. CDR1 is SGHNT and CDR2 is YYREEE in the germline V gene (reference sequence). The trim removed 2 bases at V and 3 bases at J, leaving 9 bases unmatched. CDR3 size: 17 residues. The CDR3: CASSFRQKTSGYNEQFF. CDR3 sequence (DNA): TGTGCCAGCAGCTTTAGACAGAAGACTAGCGGCTACAATGAGCAGTTCTTC.

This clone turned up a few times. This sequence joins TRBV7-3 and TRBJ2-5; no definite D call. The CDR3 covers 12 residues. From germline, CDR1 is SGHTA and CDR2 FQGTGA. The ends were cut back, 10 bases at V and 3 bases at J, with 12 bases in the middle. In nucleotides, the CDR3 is TGTGCCACCATGCAGGCGGAAGAGACCCAGTACTTC. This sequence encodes CATMQAEETQYF.

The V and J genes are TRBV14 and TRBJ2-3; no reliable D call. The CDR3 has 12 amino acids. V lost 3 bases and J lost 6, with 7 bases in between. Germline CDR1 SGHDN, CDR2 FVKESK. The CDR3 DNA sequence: TGTGCCAGCAGCCACCGCGGTGATACGCAGTATTTT. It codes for CASSHRGDTQYF.

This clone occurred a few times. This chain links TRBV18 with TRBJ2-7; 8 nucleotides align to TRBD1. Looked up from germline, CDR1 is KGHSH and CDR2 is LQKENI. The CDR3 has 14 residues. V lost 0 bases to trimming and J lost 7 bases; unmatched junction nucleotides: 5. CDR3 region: CASSPPGQAREQYF. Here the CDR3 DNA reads TGTGCCAGCTCACCACCGGGACAGGCACGGGAGCAGTACTTC. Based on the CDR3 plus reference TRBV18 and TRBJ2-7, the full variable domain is NAGVMQNPRHLVRRRGQEARLRCSPMKGHSHVYWYRQLPEEGLKFMVYLQKENIIDESGMPKERFSAEFPKEGPSILRIQQVVRGDSAAYFCASSPPGQAREQYFGPGTRLTVT.